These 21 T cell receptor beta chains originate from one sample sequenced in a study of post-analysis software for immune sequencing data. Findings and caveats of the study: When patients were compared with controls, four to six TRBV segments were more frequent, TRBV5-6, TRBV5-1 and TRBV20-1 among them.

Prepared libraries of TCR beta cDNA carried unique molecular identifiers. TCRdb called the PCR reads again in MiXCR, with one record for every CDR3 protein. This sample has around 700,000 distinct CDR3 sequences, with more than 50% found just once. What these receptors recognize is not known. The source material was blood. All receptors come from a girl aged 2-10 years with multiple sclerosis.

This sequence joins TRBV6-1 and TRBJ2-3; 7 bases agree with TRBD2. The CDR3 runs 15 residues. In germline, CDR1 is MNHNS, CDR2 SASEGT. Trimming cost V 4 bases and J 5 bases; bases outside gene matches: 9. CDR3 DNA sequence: TGTGCCAGCAGTGTTGGACTAGGATCGGTAGATACGCAGTATTTT. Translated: CASSVGLGSVDTQYF.

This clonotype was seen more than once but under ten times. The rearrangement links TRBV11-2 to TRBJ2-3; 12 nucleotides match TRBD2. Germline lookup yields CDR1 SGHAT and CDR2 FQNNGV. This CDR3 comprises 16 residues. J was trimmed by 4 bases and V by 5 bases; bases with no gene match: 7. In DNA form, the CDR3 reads TGTGCCAGCAGCAAACTAGCGGGGGGCAAGGCAGATACGCAGTATTTT. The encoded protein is CASSKLAGGKADTQYF.

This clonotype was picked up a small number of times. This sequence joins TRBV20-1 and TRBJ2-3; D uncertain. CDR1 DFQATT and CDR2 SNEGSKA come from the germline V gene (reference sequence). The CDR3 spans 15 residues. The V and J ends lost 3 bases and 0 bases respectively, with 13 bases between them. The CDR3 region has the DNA TGCAGTGCTAGCCCCACCGACGCTAGCACAGATACGCAGTATTTT. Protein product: CSASPTDASTDTQYF.

DNA of the CDR3: TGTGCCAGCAGCCCGCACTGGCGGGGGGGCCGAGAGACCCAGTACTTC. Amino acid sequence: CASSPHWRGGRETQYF. This chain links TRBV7-2 with TRBJ2-5; 9 positions match TRBD2. Per the germline V gene, CDR1 is SGHTA and CDR2 is FQGNSA. The CDR3 runs 16 residues. V shed 5 bases and J 4 bases; nucleotides not matched to a gene: 11. The full variable domain, with the rest looked up from reference TRBV7-2 and TRBJ2-5, is GAGVSQSPSNKVTEKGKDVELRCDPISGHTALYWYRQSLGQGLEFLIYFQGNSAPDKSGLPSDRFSAERTGGSVSTLTIQRTQQEDSAVYLCASSPHWRGGRETQYFGPGTRLLVL.

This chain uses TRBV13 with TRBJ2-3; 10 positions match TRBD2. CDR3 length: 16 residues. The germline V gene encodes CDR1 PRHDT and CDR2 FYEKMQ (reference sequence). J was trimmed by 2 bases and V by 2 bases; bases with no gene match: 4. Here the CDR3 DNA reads TGTGCCAGCAGCTTACGAGCGGGGGGGCCCACAGATACGCAGTATTTT. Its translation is CASSLRAGGPTDTQYF.

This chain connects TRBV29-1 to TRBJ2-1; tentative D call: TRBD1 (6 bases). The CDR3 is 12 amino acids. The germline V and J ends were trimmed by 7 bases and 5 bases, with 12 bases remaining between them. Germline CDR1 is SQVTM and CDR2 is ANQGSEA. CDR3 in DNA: TGCAGCGCACCGGGACACAACAATGAGCAGTTCTTC. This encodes CSAPGHNNEQFF.

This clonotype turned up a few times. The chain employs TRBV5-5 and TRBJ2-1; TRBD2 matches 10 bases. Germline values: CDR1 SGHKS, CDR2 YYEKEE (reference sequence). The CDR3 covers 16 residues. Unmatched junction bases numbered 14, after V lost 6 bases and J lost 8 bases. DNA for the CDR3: TGTGCCAGCACCCTCTTAGCGGGAGGTTTTGGGGATGAGCAGTTCTTC. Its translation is CASTLLAGGFGDEQFF.

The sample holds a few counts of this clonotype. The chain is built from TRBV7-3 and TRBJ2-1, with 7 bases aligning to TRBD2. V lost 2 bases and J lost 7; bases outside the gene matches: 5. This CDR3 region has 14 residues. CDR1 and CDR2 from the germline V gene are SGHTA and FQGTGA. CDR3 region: CASSLAGAINEQFF. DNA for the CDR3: TGTGCCAGCAGCTTAGCGGGAGCCATAAATGAGCAGTTCTTC. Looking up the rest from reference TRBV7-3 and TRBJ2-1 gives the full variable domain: GAGVSQTPSNKVTEKGKYVELRCDPISGHTALYWYRQSLGQGPEFLIYFQGTGAADDSGLPNDRFFAVRPEGSVSTLKIQRTERGDSAVYLCASSLAGAINEQFFGPGTRLTVL.

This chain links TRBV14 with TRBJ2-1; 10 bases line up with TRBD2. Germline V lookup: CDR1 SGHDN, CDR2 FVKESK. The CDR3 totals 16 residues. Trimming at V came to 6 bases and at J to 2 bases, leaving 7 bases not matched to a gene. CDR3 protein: CASSLGLAVAYNEQFF. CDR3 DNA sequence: TGTGCCAGCAGTCTCGGACTAGCGGTGGCCTACAATGAGCAGTTCTTC.

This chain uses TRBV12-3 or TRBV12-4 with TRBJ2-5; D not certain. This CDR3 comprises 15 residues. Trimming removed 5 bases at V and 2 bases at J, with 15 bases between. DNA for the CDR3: TGTGCCAGCAGTAGCCGGGTCGGAAGACAAGAGACCCAGTACTTC. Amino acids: CASSSRVGRQETQYF.

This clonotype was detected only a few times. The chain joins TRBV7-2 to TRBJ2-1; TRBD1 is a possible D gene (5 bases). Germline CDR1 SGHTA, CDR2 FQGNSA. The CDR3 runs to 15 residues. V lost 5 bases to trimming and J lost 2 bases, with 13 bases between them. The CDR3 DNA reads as TGTGCCAGCAGCCCACAGGCCGGTACCTACAATGAGCAGTTCTTC. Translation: CASSPQAGTYNEQFF.

Here the CDR3 reads CASSQLGAQGGAGSEAFF. The CDR3 bases are TGTGCCAGCAGCCAATTGGGCGCGCAGGGCGGGGCAGGATCTGAAGCTTTCTTT. The chain employs TRBV3-1 and TRBJ1-1, with D tentatively TRBD1 (5 bases). V was shortened by 2 bases and J by 6 bases, with 25 bases between the two germline ends. This CDR3 has 18 residues. Germline CDR1 and CDR2: LGHDT and YNNKEL (reference sequence).

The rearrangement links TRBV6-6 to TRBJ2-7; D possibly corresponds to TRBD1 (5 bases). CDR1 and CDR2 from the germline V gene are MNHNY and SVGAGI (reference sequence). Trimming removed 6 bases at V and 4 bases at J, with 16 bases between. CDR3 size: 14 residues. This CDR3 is CASSMTDLLYEQYF. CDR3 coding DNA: TGTGCCAGCAGCATGACAGATTTGCTTTACGAGCAGTACTTC.

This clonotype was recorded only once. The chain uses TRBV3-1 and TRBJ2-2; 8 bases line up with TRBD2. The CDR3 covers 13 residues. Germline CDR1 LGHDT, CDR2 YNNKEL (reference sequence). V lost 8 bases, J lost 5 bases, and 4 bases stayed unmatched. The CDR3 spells CASRAGVTGELFF. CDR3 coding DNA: TGTGCCAGCCGAGCGGGAGTTACCGGGGAGCTGTTTTTT.

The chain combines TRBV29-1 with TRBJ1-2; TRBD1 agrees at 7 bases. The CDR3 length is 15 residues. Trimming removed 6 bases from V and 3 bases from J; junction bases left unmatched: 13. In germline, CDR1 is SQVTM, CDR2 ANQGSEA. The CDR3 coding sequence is TGCAGCGTGAGAGGGGGCAGGGGAAAGGACTATGGCTACACCTTC. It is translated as CSVRGGRGKDYGYTF.

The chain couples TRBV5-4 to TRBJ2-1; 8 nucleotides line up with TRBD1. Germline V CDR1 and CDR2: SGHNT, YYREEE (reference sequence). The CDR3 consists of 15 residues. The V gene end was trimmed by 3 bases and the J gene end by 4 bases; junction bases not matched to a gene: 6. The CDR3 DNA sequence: TGTGCCAGCAGCTCGTTTCGGGACAGGTACAATGAGCAGTTCTTC. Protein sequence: CASSSFRDRYNEQFF.

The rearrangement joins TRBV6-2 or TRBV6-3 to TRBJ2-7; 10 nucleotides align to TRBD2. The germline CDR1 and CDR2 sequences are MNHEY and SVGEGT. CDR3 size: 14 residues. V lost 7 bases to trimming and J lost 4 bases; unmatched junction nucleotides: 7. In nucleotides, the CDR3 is TGTGCCAGCACACCTAGCGGGAGTGGATACGAGCAGTACTTC. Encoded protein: CASTPSGSGYEQYF.

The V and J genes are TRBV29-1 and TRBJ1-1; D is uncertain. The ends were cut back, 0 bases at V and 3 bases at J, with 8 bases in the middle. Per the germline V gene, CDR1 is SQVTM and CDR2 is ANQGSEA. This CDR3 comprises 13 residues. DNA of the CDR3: TGCAGCGTTGAAGATGGCGGTTACACTGAAGCTTTCTTT. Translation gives CSVEDGGYTEAFF.

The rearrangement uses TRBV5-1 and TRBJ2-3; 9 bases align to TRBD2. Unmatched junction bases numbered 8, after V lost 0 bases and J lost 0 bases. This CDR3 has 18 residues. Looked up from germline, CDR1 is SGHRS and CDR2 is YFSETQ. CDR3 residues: CASSLGLAGTDSTDTQYF. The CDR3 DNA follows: TGCGCCAGCAGCTTGGGGCTAGCGGGGACTGATAGCACAGATACGCAGTATTTT.

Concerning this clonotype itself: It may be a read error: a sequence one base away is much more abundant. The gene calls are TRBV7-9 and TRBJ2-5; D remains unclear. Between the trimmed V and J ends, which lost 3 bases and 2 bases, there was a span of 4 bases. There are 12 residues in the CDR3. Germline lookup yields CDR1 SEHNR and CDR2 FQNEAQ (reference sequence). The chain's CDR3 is CASSFIQETQYF. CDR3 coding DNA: TGTGCCAGCAGCTTCATTCAAGAGACCCAGTACTTC.

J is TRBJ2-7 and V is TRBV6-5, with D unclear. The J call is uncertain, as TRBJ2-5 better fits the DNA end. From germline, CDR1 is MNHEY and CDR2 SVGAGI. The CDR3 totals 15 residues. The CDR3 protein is CASSYSTYSLETQYF. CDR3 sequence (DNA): TGTGCCAGCAGTTACTCGACTTACAGCTTGGAGACCCAGTACTTC.